This T cell receptor (beta chain) comes out of a study of blood T cell repertoires in COVID-19. The overall study: The study drew acute and convalescent COVID-19 samples from the United States, Italy and Spain. T cells, B-cell-depleted T cells, or PBMCs provided the cDNA or gDNA that served as material.

As handled by the study authors: Reference gene primer amplification yielded estimated nucleated cell counts. Clones were sequenced by immunoSEQ multiplex PCR, and TCRdb holds only the in-frame ones, with some missing. V and J calls and clone size follow that table, whereas D and trimming were derived from the DNA. Here the sample spans tens of thousands of clones, roughly 79% being singletons. Trimming cost V 7 bases and J 3 bases, with 9 bases left between them. CDR1 and CDR2 (germline): WSHSY, SAAADI. This CDR3 has 13 residues. The sequence came from a woman older than 75 with acute or convalescent COVID-19. V is TRBV10-2 and J is TRBJ2-2; weak D call: TRBD1 (5 bases). Specimen: peripheral blood. The CDR3 reads CASNNRYTGELFF. CDR3 sequence (DNA): TGCGCCAGCAACAACAGGTACACCGGGGAGCTGTTTTTT.